The rows below give T cell receptor beta chains drawn from one sample of a study of T cells in tumors after PD-1 blockade. Sequencing was performed with immunoSEQ multiplex PCR; in TCRdb, only in-frame clones are kept and a portion is missing. This sample has about 47,000 clones, with more than 75% found just once. Sequencing was performed on PBMCs, taken before anti-PD-1 treatment. These receptors were taken from a human donor with basal cell carcinoma. The CDR3 runs from the conserved cysteine through the conserved F or W. Not all rows give a size; the values are once, few, many and, for expanded clones, a class.

J,V,size,CDR3
TRBJ1-1,TRBV4-1,-,CASKGQNRNTEAFF
TRBJ2-5,TRBV30,-,CAWSVSGGKTQYF
TRBJ1-3,TRBV18,few,CASSFTSLSGNTIYF
TRBJ2-1,TRBV18,-,CASKDPRGDEQFF
TRBJ1-5,TRBV30,-,CAWSVRQTDNQPQHF
TRBJ2-2,TRBV28,-,CAHGAGDYTGELFF
TRBJ2-7,TRBV3-1/TRBV3-2,-,CASSPSGRGYEQYF
TRBJ2-7,TRBV12-3/TRBV12-4,-,CASSGGYYEQYF
TRBJ1-1,TRBV4-1,-,CASSQDHESTEAFF
TRBJ1-1,TRBV29-1,-,CSGRQGGNTEAFF
TRBJ1-5,TRBV19,-,CASRRTLYSNQPQHF
TRBJ2-1,TRBV10-1,once,CASSESGQAYNEQFF
TRBJ1-1,TRBV11-3,-,CASSLNGGSGTEAFF
TRBJ1-6,TRBV6-5,-,CASKLTGSYNSPLHF